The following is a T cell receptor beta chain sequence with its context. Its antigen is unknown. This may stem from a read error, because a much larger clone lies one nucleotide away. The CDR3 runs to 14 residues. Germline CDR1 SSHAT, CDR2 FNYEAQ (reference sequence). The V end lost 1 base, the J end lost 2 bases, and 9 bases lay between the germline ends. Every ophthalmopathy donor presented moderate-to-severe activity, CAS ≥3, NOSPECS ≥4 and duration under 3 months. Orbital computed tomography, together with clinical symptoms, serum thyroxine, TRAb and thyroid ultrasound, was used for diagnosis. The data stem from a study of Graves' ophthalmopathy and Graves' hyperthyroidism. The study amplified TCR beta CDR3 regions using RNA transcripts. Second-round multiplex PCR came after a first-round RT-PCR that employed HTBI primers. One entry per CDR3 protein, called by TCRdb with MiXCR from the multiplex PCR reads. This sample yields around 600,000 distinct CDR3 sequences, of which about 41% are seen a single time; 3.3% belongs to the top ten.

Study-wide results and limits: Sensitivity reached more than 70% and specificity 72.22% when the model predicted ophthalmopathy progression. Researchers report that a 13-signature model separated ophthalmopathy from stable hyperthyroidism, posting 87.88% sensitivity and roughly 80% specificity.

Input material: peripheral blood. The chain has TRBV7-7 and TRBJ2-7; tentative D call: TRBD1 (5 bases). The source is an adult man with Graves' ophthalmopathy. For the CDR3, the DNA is TGTGCCAGCAGCTTAGATGACAGACCCTACGAGCAGTACTTC. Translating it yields CASSLDDRPYEQYF.